This TCR beta chain derives from a study of blood T cell repertoires in COVID-19. CDR1 SNHLY and CDR2 FYNNEI come from the germline V gene. V lost 4 bases and J lost 3; bases outside the gene matches: 0. CDR3 length: 13 amino acids. TCRdb keeps only in-frame clones here, not all; method: immunoSEQ multiplex PCR. This table holds some 270,000 clones, 70% to 90% found once. Recruitment covered under 25 US areas and drew participants whose ages spanned roughly 18 to 100 years. Before being deemed recovered, Cohort 3 donors had two negative PCRs, clearance, or symptom resolution. The specimen was PBMCs or T cells enriched from blood (not recorded which). The clonotype comes from a woman in her 30s who had recovered from COVID-19. The chain joins TRBV2 to TRBJ2-3; 8 bases align to TRBD1. CDR3 residues: CASSGTGTDTQYF. For the CDR3, the DNA is TGTGCCAGCAGTGGGACAGGGACAGATACGCAGTATTTT.